This T cell receptor (beta chain) was documented in a study of human T cells and chemical hapten exposure. Study at large: Patients got weekly scalp diphenylcyclopropenone doses over the approximately 25-week study.

CDR3 size: 14 residues. The germline V gene encodes CDR1 SNHLY and CDR2 FYNNEI. V shed 6 bases and J shed 1 base, with 12 bases lying between them. Specified time point: patch test 3, about 24 weeks after DPC sensitization. Treatment indicated: therapeutic diphenylcyclopropenone sensitization with weekly scalp DPC. TCRdb redid the calling of the RACE reads with MiXCR, one entry per CDR3 protein. The table lists about 82,000 distinct CDR3 sequences, 13% of them singletons. Material: whole blood, obtained in connection with sensitization to the hapten diphenylcyclopropenone (DPC). The chain uses TRBV2 and TRBJ2-5; D is perhaps TRBD1 (6 bases). This receptor was identified in a woman aged 45-65 years with alopecia areata. Some clones in this sample may be carry-over from other donors' samples. CDR3 protein: CASSDTGFQETQYF. In DNA form, the CDR3 reads TGTGCCAGCAGCGATACAGGGTTCCAAGAGACCCAGTACTTC.